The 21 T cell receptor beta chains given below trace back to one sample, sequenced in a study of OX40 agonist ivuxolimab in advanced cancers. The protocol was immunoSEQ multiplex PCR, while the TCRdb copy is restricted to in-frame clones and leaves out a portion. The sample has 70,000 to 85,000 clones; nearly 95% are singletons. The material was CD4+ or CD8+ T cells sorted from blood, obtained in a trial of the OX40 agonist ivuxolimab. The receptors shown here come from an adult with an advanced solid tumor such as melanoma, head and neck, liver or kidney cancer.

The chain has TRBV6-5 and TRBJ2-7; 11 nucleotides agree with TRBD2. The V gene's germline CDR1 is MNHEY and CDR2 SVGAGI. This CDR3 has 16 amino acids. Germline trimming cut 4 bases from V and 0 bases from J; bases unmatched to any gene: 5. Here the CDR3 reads CASSFSTSGSSYEQYF. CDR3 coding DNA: TGTGCCAGCAGTTTCTCTACTAGCGGGAGCTCCTACGAGCAGTACTTC.

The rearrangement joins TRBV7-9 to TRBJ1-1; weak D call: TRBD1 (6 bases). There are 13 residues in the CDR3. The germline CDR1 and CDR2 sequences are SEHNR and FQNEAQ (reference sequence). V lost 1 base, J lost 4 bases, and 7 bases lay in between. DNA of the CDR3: TGTGCCAGCAGCTTAGGAGGGGGCACTGAAGCTTTCTTT. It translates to CASSLGGGTEAFF. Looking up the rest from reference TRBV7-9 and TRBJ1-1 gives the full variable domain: DTGVSQNPRHKITKRGQNVTFRCDPISEHNRLYWYRQTLGQGPEFLTYFQNEAQLEKSRLLSDRFSAERPKGSFSTLEIQRTEQGDSAMYLCASSLGGGTEAFFGQGTRLTVV.

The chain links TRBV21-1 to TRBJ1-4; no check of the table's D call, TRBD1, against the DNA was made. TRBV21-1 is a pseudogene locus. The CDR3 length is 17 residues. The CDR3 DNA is TGTGCCAGCAGCAAAGGCGTGGAGGGACAGGGGAGTGAAAAACTGTTTTTT. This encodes CASSKGVEGQGSEKLFF.

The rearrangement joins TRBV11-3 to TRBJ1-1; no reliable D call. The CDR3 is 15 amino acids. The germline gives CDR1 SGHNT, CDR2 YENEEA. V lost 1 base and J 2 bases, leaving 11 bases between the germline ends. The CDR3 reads CASSLGAEINTEAFF. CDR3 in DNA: TGTGCCAGCAGCTTAGGGGCAGAGATTAACACTGAAGCTTTCTTT.

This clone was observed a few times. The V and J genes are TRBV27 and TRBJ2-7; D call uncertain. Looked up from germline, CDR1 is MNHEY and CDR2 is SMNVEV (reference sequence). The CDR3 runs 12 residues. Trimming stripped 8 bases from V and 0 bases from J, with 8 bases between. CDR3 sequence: CASRGLSYEQYF. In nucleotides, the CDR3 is TGTGCCAGCCGAGGTCTCTCCTACGAGCAGTACTTC.

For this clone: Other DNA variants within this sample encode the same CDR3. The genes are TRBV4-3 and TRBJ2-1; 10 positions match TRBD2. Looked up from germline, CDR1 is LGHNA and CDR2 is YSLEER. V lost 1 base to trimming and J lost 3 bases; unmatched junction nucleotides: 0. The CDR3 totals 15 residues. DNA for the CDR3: TGCGCCAGCAGCCAAGGGACTAGCGGCTACAATGAGCAGTTCTTC. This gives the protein CASSQGTSGYNEQFF.

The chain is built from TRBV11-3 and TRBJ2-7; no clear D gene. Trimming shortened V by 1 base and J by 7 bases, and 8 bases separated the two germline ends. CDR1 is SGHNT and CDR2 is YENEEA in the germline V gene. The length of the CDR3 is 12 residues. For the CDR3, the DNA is TGTGCCAGCAGCTTAGGAGTCCGGGAGCAGTACTTC. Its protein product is CASSLGVREQYF.

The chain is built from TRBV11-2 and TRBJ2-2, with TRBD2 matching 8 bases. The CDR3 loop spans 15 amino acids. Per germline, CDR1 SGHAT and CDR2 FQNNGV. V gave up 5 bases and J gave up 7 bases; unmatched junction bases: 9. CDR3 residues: CASSPPTSEGGELFF. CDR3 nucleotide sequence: TGTGCCAGCAGCCCTCCGACTAGCGAAGGCGGGGAGCTGTTTTTT.

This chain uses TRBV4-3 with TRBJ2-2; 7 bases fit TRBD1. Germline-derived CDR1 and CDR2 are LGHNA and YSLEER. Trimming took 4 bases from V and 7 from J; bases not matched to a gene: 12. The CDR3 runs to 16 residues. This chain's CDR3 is CASSLNRGGLGGELFF. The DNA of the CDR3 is TGCGCCAGCAGCCTGAACAGGGGCGGTTTGGGCGGGGAGCTGTTTTTT.

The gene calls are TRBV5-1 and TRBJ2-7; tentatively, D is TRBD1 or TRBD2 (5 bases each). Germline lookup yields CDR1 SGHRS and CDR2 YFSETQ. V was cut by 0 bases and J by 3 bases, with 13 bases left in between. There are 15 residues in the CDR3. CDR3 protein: CASSLDGTGGYEQYF. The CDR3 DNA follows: TGCGCCAGCAGCTTGGATGGCACTGGGGGCTACGAGCAGTACTTC.

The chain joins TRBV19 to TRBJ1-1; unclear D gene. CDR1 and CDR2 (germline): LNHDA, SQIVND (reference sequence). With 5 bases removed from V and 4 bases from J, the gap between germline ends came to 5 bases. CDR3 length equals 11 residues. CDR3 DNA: TGTGCCAGTAGTTTTGGCACTGAAGCTTTCTTT. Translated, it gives CASSFGTEAFF.

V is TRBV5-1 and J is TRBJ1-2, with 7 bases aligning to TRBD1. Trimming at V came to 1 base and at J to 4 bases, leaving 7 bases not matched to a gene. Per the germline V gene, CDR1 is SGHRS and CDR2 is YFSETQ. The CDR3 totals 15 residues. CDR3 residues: CASSLNRGGSYGYTF. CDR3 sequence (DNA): TGCGCCAGCAGCTTGAACAGGGGAGGGTCCTATGGCTACACCTTC.

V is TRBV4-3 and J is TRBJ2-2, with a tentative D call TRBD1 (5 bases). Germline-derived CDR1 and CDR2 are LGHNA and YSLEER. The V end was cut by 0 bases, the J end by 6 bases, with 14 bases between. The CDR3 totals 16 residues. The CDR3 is CASSQDRWGVAGELFF. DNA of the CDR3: TGCGCCAGCAGCCAAGATCGATGGGGCGTTGCCGGGGAGCTGTTTTTT.

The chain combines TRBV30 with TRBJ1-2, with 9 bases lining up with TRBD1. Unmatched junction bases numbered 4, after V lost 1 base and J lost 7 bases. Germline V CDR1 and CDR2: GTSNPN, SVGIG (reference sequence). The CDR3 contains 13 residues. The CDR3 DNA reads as TGTGCCTGGAGTGACAGGGGGCAGATTGGCTACACCTTC. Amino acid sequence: CAWSDRGQIGYTF.

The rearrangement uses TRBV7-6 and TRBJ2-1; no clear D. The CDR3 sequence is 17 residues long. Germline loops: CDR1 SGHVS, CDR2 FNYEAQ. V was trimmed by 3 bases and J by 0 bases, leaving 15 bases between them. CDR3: CASSFLKASSSYNEQFF. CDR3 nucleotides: TGTGCCAGCAGCTTCCTGAAAGCTTCAAGCTCCTACAATGAGCAGTTCTTC.

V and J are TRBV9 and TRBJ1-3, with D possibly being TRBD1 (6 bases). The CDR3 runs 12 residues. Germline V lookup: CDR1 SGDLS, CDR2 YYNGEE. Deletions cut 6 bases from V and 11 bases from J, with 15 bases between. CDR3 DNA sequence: TGTGCCAGCACCACACAGGGCTGGCCCATATATTTT. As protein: CASTTQGWPIYF.

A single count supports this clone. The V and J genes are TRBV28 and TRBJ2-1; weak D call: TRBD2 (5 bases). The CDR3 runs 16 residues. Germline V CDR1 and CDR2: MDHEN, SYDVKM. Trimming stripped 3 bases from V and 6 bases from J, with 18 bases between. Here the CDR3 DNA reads TGTGCCAGCAGTTTCACTCTTGCGGGCGGGTCCAATGAGCAGTTCTTC. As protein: CASSFTLAGGSNEQFF.

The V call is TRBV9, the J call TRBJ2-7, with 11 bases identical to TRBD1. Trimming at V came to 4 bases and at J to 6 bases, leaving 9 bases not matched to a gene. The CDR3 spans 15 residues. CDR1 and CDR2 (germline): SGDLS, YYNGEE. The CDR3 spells CASSQPDRGPGEQYF. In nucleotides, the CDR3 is TGTGCCAGCAGCCAACCGGACAGGGGGCCCGGCGAGCAGTACTTC. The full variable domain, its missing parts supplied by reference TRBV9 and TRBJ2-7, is DSGVTQTPKHLITATGQRVTLRCSPRSGDLSVYWYQQSLDQGLQFLIQYYNGEERAKGNILERFSAQQFPDLHSELNLSSLELGDSALYFCASSQPDRGPGEQYFGPGTRLTVT.

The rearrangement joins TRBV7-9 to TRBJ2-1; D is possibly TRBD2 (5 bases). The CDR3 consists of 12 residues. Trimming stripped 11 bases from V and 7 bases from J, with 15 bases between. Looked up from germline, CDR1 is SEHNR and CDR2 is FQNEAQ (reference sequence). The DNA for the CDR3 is TGTGCCCTCTTGGGCCCGGGGAATGAGCAGTTCTTC. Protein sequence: CALLGPGNEQFF.

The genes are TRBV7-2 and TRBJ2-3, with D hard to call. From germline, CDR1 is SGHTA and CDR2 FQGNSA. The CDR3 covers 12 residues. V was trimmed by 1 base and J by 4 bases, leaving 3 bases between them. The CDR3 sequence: CASSLESDTQYF. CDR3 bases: TGTGCCAGCAGCTTAGAGTCAGATACGCAGTATTTT.

The CDR3 protein is CASSSGTSQFF. Written as DNA, the CDR3 is TGTGCCAGCAGTTCCGGGACTTCGCAGTTCTTC. The genes are TRBV27 and TRBJ2-1; D is possibly TRBD2 (6 bases). Germline V gives CDR1 MNHEY, CDR2 SMNVEV (reference sequence). The CDR3 covers 11 residues. V was cut by 4 bases and J by 12 bases, with 10 bases left in between.